The 24 T cell receptor beta chains below were found in one sample sequenced in a study of T cell repertoires in cytomegalovirus infection. TCRdb itself ran the reads through MiXCR, one entry per CDR3 protein. This sample has approximately 990,000 distinct CDR3 sequences, with 30% to 40% found just once. Antigens of these TCRs are unknown. The sample here was cultured CD8+ T cells from PBMCs, taken from culture after CMV antigen stimulation. Receptor source: a human donor in good health (CMV status not recorded). Some clones in this sample may be carry-over from other donors' samples.

This clonotype has a handful of counts. The rearrangement links TRBV7-9 to TRBJ2-1, with 7 bases aligning to TRBD2. The V gene's germline CDR1 is SEHNR and CDR2 FQNEAQ (reference sequence). This CDR3 comprises 18 residues. With V trimmed by 1 base and J by 1 base, 10 bases remained unmatched. In nucleotides, the CDR3 is TGTGCCAGCAGCTTAGAGTGGGAGGGAGGTGGTTCCTACAATGAGCAGTTCTTC. As protein: CASSLEWEGGGSYNEQFF.

The V and J genes are TRBV28 and TRBJ1-1; D possibly corresponds to TRBD1 (6 bases). Trimming stripped 3 bases from V and 7 bases from J, with 12 bases between. The CDR3 spans 13 residues. Germline V CDR1 and CDR2: MDHEN, SYDVKM. Here the CDR3 reads CASSFSGGFEAFF. CDR3 nucleotide sequence: TGTGCCAGCAGTTTCTCCGGGGGCTTTGAAGCTTTCTTT.

This clonotype has more than one count but fewer than ten. The chain joins TRBV5-1 to TRBJ1-4; maybe TRBD1 (5 bases). The CDR3 is 15 residues long. The V and J ends lost 3 bases and 10 bases respectively, with 19 bases between them. In germline, CDR1 is SGHRS, CDR2 YFSETQ. CDR3 sequence (DNA): TGCGCCAGCAGCTATGACTCTGCGTTTCAGGGAAAACTGTTTTTT. Its protein is CASSYDSAFQGKLFF.

This clonotype was observed a few times. The chain couples TRBV6-1 to TRBJ2-5; TRBD2 aligns across 7 bases. V shed 1 base, J shed 3 bases, and the junction held 5 bases outside the gene matches. CDR1 is MNHNS and CDR2 is SASEGT in the germline V gene. This CDR3 comprises 15 residues. CDR3 amino acids: CASSEGERGKETQYF. The CDR3 region has the DNA TGTGCCAGCAGTGAAGGGGAGCGGGGTAAAGAGACCCAGTACTTC.

This clonotype was counted between two and nine times. Here the CDR3 DNA reads TGTGCCAGCAGTTTAATCGGCGGGGGTGCAGATACGCAGTATTTT. Translated, it gives CASSLIGGGADTQYF. The chain employs TRBV27 and TRBJ2-3; 7 bases match TRBD2. The V segment lost 2 bases and the J segment 4 bases; nucleotides outside the gene matches: 6. This CDR3 comprises 15 residues. The germline gives CDR1 MNHEY, CDR2 SMNVEV (reference sequence).

The V call is TRBV7-9, the J call TRBJ2-2; 7 bases line up with TRBD1. The junction had 6 bases not matched to a gene; V was cut back by 7 bases and J by 7 bases. This CDR3 is 13 amino acids long. The germline gives CDR1 SEHNR, CDR2 FQNEAQ (reference sequence). CDR3 DNA: TGTGCCAGCAAGGGGACAGTCAACGGGGAGCTGTTTTTT. Its translation is CASKGTVNGELFF. The whole variable domain, filled in from reference TRBV7-9 and TRBJ2-2, reads DTGVSQNPRHKITKRGQNVTFRCDPISEHNRLYWYRQTLGQGPEFLTYFQNEAQLEKSRLLSDRFSAERPKGSFSTLEIQRTEQGDSAMYLCASKGTVNGELFFGEGSRLTVL.

The chain uses TRBV27 and TRBJ2-2, with TRBD2 matching 11 bases. CDR1 is MNHEY and CDR2 is SMNVEV in the germline V gene (reference sequence). The CDR3 is made up of 20 amino acids. V trimming: 6 bases; J trimming: 6 bases; junction bases outside the gene matches: 21. The CDR3 region is CASSADGAFSGGVVAGELFF. The CDR3 DNA reads as TGTGCCAGCAGCGCGGACGGAGCGTTTAGCGGGGGGGTTGTCGCCGGGGAGCTGTTTTTT.

The V call is TRBV2, the J call TRBJ1-2, with no clear D. Germline V gene sequence: CDR1 SNHLY, CDR2 FYNNEI. V was clipped by 10 bases and J by 5 bases, with 14 bases between them. CDR3 length equals 12 residues. CDR3 protein: CATWRRSYGYTF. The CDR3 coding sequence is TGTGCCACCTGGCGGCGGTCTTATGGCTACACCTTC.

The chain links TRBV3-1 to TRBJ1-1; the D is unclear. The length of the CDR3 is 17 residues. Germline lookup yields CDR1 LGHDT and CDR2 YNNKEL (reference sequence). V was trimmed by 0 bases and J by 1 base, leaving 15 bases between them. The CDR3 bases are TGTGCCAGCAGCCAAGATTCGGTCCTCAGCCCGAACACTGAAGCTTTCTTT. It specifies CASSQDSVLSPNTEAFF.

The V and J genes are TRBV27 and TRBJ2-7; 8 positions match TRBD1. CDR1 MNHEY and CDR2 SMNVEV come from the germline V gene (reference sequence). There are 16 residues in the CDR3. V lost 5 bases to trimming and J lost 3 bases; unmatched junction nucleotides: 12. The CDR3: CASSADRGPYLYEQYF. DNA for the CDR3: TGTGCCAGCAGTGCCGACAGGGGCCCCTACCTCTACGAGCAGTACTTC.

This clonotype was observed many times. The chain uses TRBV7-2 and TRBJ2-2; D gene uncertain. The CDR3 runs 15 residues. V dropped 1 base and J dropped 3 bases, with 9 bases sitting between them. Germline loops: CDR1 SGHTA, CDR2 FQGNSA. This CDR3 is CASSLGVIDTGELFF. In DNA form, the CDR3 reads TGTGCCAGCAGCTTAGGAGTGATCGACACCGGGGAGCTGTTTTTT.

This clonotype was counted between two and nine times. The chain recombines TRBV6-6 with TRBJ1-2; D not certain. V lost 2 bases, J lost 7 bases, and 11 bases lay in between. The CDR3 totals 13 residues. Germline loops: CDR1 MNHNY, CDR2 SVGAGI (reference sequence). CDR3 residues: CASSYGSTVGYTF. The CDR3 DNA reads TGTGCCAGCAGTTACGGGTCAACAGTTGGCTACACCTTC.

The chain carries TRBV15 and TRBJ1-2; 7 bases match TRBD1. Trimming at V came to 5 bases and at J to 5 bases, leaving 11 bases not matched to a gene. The CDR3 consists of 15 residues. Germline loops: CDR1 LNHNV, CDR2 YYDKDF (reference sequence). The CDR3 loop is CATSARDSLGYGYTF. In DNA, the CDR3 is TGTGCCACCAGCGCCCGGGACAGCCTCGGATATGGCTACACCTTC.

This clonotype occurred many times. In nucleotides, the CDR3 is TGTGCCAGCAGCTCCTTGCTAGCGGGGCGGAACACCGGGGAGCTGTTTTTT. Protein sequence: CASSSLLAGRNTGELFF. This chain joins TRBV7-6 and TRBJ2-2, with 9 bases lining up with TRBD2. Unmatched junction bases numbered 7, after V lost 4 bases and J lost 1 base. Germline lookup yields CDR1 SGHVS and CDR2 FNYEAQ. CDR3 length equals 17 residues.

The table lists this clonotype with many counts. The chain combines TRBV27 with TRBJ1-5; tentatively, D is TRBD1 (5 bases). CDR3 size: 14 residues. Trimming removed 3 bases at V and 3 bases at J, with 9 bases between. Germline V CDR1 and CDR2: MNHEY, SMNVEV (reference sequence). In DNA form, the CDR3 reads TGTGCCAGCAGTTTTGGAGGGGACAATCAGCCCCAGCATTTT. Amino acid sequence: CASSFGGDNQPQHF.

This clonotype was seen a few times. J is TRBJ1-1 and V is TRBV7-6, with 8 bases fitting TRBD1. CDR1 is SGHVS, CDR2 FNYEAQ, per germline. Germline trimming cut 3 bases from V and 6 bases from J; bases unmatched to any gene: 9. The CDR3 sequence is 15 residues long. CDR3 in DNA: TGTGCCAGCAGCTTCCACAGGGGGAGGATGGCTGAAGCTTTCTTT. It specifies CASSFHRGRMAEAFF. Full variable domain (rest looked up from reference TRBV7-6 and TRBJ1-1): GAGVSQSPRYKVTKRGQDVALRCDPISGHVSLYWYRQALGQGPEFLTYFNYEAQQDKSGLPNDRFSAERPEGSISTLTIQRTEQRDSAMYRCASSFHRGRMAEAFFGQGTRLTVV.

This sequence joins TRBV28 and TRBJ1-2; no firm D call. The V gene's germline CDR1 is MDHEN and CDR2 SYDVKM. This CDR3 is 14 amino acids long. V was cut by 3 bases and J by 5 bases, with 13 bases left in between. CDR3 DNA: TGTGCCAGCAGTTTGGCAACAGCCGCTTATGGCTACACCTTC. Amino acids: CASSLATAAYGYTF.

In this sample, this clonotype turned up a few times. The chain employs TRBV2 and TRBJ1-1, with a weak D call TRBD1 (6 bases). The CDR3 totals 13 residues. V shed 7 bases and J shed 3 bases, with 12 bases lying between them. Looked up from germline, CDR1 is SNHLY and CDR2 is FYNNEI. The DNA for the CDR3 is TGTGCCAGCACTCCGGACAGCGACACTGAAGCTTTCTTT. Protein product: CASTPDSDTEAFF.

This chain connects TRBV24-1 to TRBJ2-6, with D perhaps TRBD2 (6 bases). V lost 1 base, J lost 5 bases, and 14 bases lay in between. Germline lookup yields CDR1 KGHDR and CDR2 SFDVKD. The CDR3 loop spans 17 amino acids. The CDR3 loop reads CATSDFGGGTRANVLTF. The CDR3, as DNA: TGTGCCACCAGTGATTTCGGGGGAGGAACACGGGCCAACGTCCTGACTTTC.

This clonotype has a handful of counts. The V call is TRBV4-1, the J call TRBJ1-6, with D uncertain. The V and J ends lost 4 bases and 6 bases respectively, with 13 bases between them. Germline V gene sequence: CDR1 MGHRA, CDR2 YSYEKL. The CDR3 runs 15 residues. For the CDR3, the DNA is TGCGCCAGCAGCCGACCCACCCAGGTTAATTCACCCCTCCACTTT. This codes for CASSRPTQVNSPLHF.

Notes on this clonotype: The junction differs from germline at one of its ends, possibly a read error. The V gene is TRBV6-6, the J gene TRBJ2-7; 10 nucleotides align to TRBD1. The CDR3 totals 15 residues. Per germline, CDR1 MNHNY and CDR2 SVGAGI (reference sequence). DNA of the CDR3: TGTGCCAACAGTTTCGTGACAGGGGGCTTGTATGAGCAGTACTTC. This sequence encodes CANSFVTGGLYEQYF.

The J gene is TRBJ2-4, the V gene TRBV12-3 or TRBV12-4; 9 nucleotides align to TRBD2. The CDR3 spans 17 residues. V lost 4 bases and J lost 0; bases outside the gene matches: 7. CDR3 sequence reads: CASSSSGVTLAKNIQYF. The DNA for the CDR3 is TGTGCCAGCAGTTCTAGCGGGGTGACCCTAGCCAAAAACATTCAGTACTTC.

The chain carries TRBV10-3 and TRBJ2-7; tentatively, D is TRBD1 (5 bases). The V and J ends lost 8 bases and 3 bases respectively, with 14 bases between them. CDR1 is ENHRY, CDR2 SYGVKD, per germline. The CDR3 contains 13 residues. The CDR3 region is CAISPDIDYEQYV. The DNA for the CDR3 is TGTGCCATCTCTCCGGACATTGACTACGAGCAGTACGTC.

The genes are TRBV9 and TRBJ2-1; no clear D gene. The V end lost 3 bases, the J end lost 3 bases, and 10 bases lay between the germline ends. Germline V CDR1 and CDR2: SGDLS, YYNGEE. The CDR3 is made up of 14 amino acids. The CDR3 spells CASSGFSDYNEQFF. CDR3 DNA: TGTGCCAGCAGCGGTTTCTCCGACTACAATGAGCAGTTCTTC.